The text below deals with one T cell receptor beta chain. The antigen it binds to is not known. No base quality information exists; no much larger clone differs at one position. V loses 1 base, J loses 5 bases, and the germline ends lie 7 bases apart. CDR1 and CDR2 are drawn from the germline V gene: SGHDN, FVKESK. CDR3 length: 13 amino acids, cysteine to phenylalanine. Only the CDR3 part of the read is kept: 39 bases, read in frame from the first base. The library was made by the immunoSEQ multiplex PCR assay. TCRdb provides this immuneACCESS table in a form limited to in-frame rearrangements. Some clones are lacking; in checked studies, under half of them reflect an unresolved V gene, and why the rest are absent is not known. In all, the sample holds about 130,000 clones, and approximately 91% of those were seen once. In total, the top ten clones hold approximately 12% of the sample. The data originate from a study of PD-1 blockade in mismatch repair-deficient tumors (dated by TCRdb to about 2017). At the level of the whole study: Between September 2013 and September 2016, 86 consecutive patients with about a dozen mismatch repair-deficient cancer types, all previously treated and progressing, were enrolled in the trial. Deep sequencing of TCR CDR3 regions was used to track tumor-associated T cell clones in peripheral blood of patients responding to PD-1 blockade.

For each enrolled patient, mismatch repair deficiency was established using either polymerase chain reaction or immunohistochemistry. TCR sequencing was carried out for three patients who responded to pembrolizumab therapy. The phase II trial prospectively tested pembrolizumab PD-1 blockade in advanced mismatch repair-deficient cancers regardless of tissue of origin. Peripheral blood T cell samples were gathered serially, both before PD-1 blockade started and at multiple time points afterward. Blood sampling times were reported as weeks after the first pembrolizumab dose. What the research found in general, with its limitations: Rapid expansion after pembrolizumab followed by contraction, generally before radiologic responses, was shown by tumor-resident clones, which were often undetectable in blood before treatment.

The clonotype comes from an adult with mismatch repair-deficient cancer. The sample was peripheral blood, taken about 17 months after starting pembrolizumab. The rearranged chain carries TRBV14 and TRBJ2-3; no D gene can be assigned with confidence. The CDR3 in this case is CASSQGIIDTQYF. In nucleotides, the sequence is TGTGCCAGCAGCCAAGGAATAATAGATACGCAGTATTTT. This CDR3, with the reference TRBV14 and TRBJ2-3 proteins standing in past its ends, gives the full variable domain EAGVTQFPSHSVIEKGQTVTLRCDPISGHDNLYWYRRVMGKEIKFLLHFVKESKQDESGMPNNRFLAERTGGTYSTLKVQPAELEDSGVYFCASSQGIIDTQYFGPGTRLTVL.